These T cell receptor beta chains were read from a single sample in a study of cytomegalovirus exposure and HLA in healthy donors. Sequenced by immunoSEQ multiplex PCR; TCRdb stores in-frame clones only, minus some. The sample has 150,000 to 200,000 clones; the top ten hold about 6.5%. Sequencing was done on a sample of PBMCs. Receptor source: a man younger than 40 in good health and CMV-seronegative. Both conserved end residues are part of each CDR3. Fields, in order: J gene, V gene, D gene, CDR3 DNA, CDR3 protein. A D gene is named only where the DNA matches it firmly.

TRBJ1-2 TRBV6-1 NA TGTGCCAGCAGTGAAGACCCACGGGGTGGCTACACCTTC CASSEDPRGGYTF
TRBJ1-1 TRBV12-5 NA TGTGCTAGTGGTTTGGTACTGGGCAGAAAAGGTACTGAAGCTTTCTTT CASGLVLGRKGTEAFF
TRBJ1-2 TRBV6-5 TRBD1 TGTGCCAGCAGTCCCGAGGGGGCCCTCATTTTTGGCTACACCTTC CASSPEGALIFGYTF
TRBJ2-1 TRBV30 TRBD1 TGTGCCCGCGATACCGGGACAGGACATTCTAATGAGCAGTTCTTC CARDTGTGHSNEQFF
TRBJ1-5 TRBV6-1 NA TGTGCCAGCAGTTTGTCGGACTATGGCAATCAGCCCCAGCATTTT CASSLSDYGNQPQHF
TRBJ2-5 TRBV9 TRBD2 TGTGCCAGCAGCGGTCGACTAGCGGGGGGGGTTGGGGAGACCCAGTACTTC CASSGRLAGGVGETQYF
TRBJ2-7 TRBV4-1 TRBD2 TGCGCCAGCAGCCAAGTCGGGCTAGCGGGAGGAGTAGGCGAGCAGTACTTC CASSQVGLAGGVGEQYF
TRBJ2-1 TRBV7-9 TRBD2 TGTGCCAGCAGTTCTAGGACTAGTAGCGATGAGCAGTTCTTC CASSSRTSSDEQFF
TRBJ1-1 TRBV5-1 NA TGCGCCAGCAGCTCCACACAGACCACTGAAGCTTTCTTT CASSSTQTTEAFF
TRBJ1-2 TRBV11-2 NA TGTGCCAGCAGCTCCTACGATATAGTGAACTATGGCTACACCTTC CASSSYDIVNYGYTF
TRBJ2-2 TRBV4-2 NA TGTGCCAGCAGCCACCCAGGGGATAACACCGGGGAGCTGTTTTTT CASSHPGDNTGELFF
TRBJ2-1 TRBV11-2 TRBD1 TGTGCCAGCAGCTCCACAGGGGGCGGCGAGCAGTTCTTC CASSSTGGGEQFF
TRBJ2-5 TRBV19 TRBD2 TGTGCCAGTAGTTCCCTAGCGGGAGTCCCCCAAGAGACCCAGTACTTC CASSSLAGVPQETQYF
TRBJ2-7 TRBV5-1 TRBD1 TGCGCCAGCAGCCGAGGGACAGGGGATCCCTACGAGCAGTACTTC CASSRGTGDPYEQYF
TRBJ2-7 TRBV6-5 TRBD2 TGTGCCAGCAGTTACGGGACTAGCGGGAAATACTACGAGCAGTACTTC CASSYGTSGKYYEQYF
TRBJ1-5 TRBV6-5 NA TGTGCCAGCAGTCCGGACAGTAGCAATCAGCCCCAGCATTTT CASSPDSSNQPQHF
TRBJ1-5 TRBV9 NA TGTGCCAGCAGCCCCGGGGGAGGGGCTTTAAATCAGCCCCAGCATTTT CASSPGGGALNQPQHF
TRBJ2-7 TRBV28 NA TGTGCCAGCAGTTTAGAGCGGTGGTACGAGCAGTACTTC CASSLERWYEQYF
TRBJ2-7 TRBV28 NA TGTGCCAGCAGAAACGGACACCTATACGAGCAGTACTTC CASRNGHLYEQYF
TRBJ2-1 TRBV5-5 NA TGTGCCAGCAGCTCCAGTCTTGCGGGGGCCAACTACAATGAGCAGTTCTTC CASSSSLAGANYNEQFF
TRBJ1-2 TRBV9 TRBD1 TGTGCCAGCAGCGCCGGACAGGGACTGTATGGCTACACCTTC CASSAGQGLYGYTF
TRBJ2-2 TRBV7-8 TRBD2 TGTGCCAGCAGCTTGGGACTAGCGGGACCGGTGGCCACCGGGGAGCTGTTTTTT CASSLGLAGPVATGELFF
TRBJ2-2 TRBV7-9 TRBD1 TGTGCCAGCAGCCTGACGGGGACAGCTCCGGGCGGGGAGCTGTTTTTT CASSLTGTAPGGELFF
TRBJ1-3 TRBV2 NA TGTGCCAGCAGTCAACAGGGTACTGGAAACACCATATATTTT CASSQQGTGNTIYF
TRBJ2-7 TRBV29-1 NA TGCAGCGTTGAATGGTCCGGGTTAGGCTACGAGCAGTACTTC CSVEWSGLGYEQYF
TRBJ1-4 TRBV7-9 NA TGTGCCAGCAGCTTAGTCCGGGGGAGGCTGTTTTTT CASSLVRGRLFF
TRBJ1-5 TRBV4-1 NA TGCGCCAGCAGCCAAAGGACAGTACTTAGCAATCAGCCCCAGCATTTT CASSQRTVLSNQPQHF
TRBJ1-2 TRBV14 NA TGTGCCAGCAGCCCCGGGACAAGCTATGGCTACACCTTC CASSPGTSYGYTF
TRBJ2-7 TRBV28 NA TGTGCCAGCAGTACGATACAGGGCTCGAGGGAGCAGTACTTC CASSTIQGSREQYF
TRBJ1-4 TRBV5-4 NA TGTGCCAGCAGCGTACTTTTAGGGGCTAATGAAAAACTGTTTTTT CASSVLLGANEKLFF
TRBJ1-1 TRBV5-4 NA TGTGCCAGCAGCTTGTATATGAACACTGAAGCTTTCTTT CASSLYMNTEAFF
TRBJ2-1 TRBV18 NA TGTGCCAGCCATCAGTCAGGGGTGGATGAGCAGTTCTTC CASHQSGVDEQFF
TRBJ2-7 TRBV29-1 NA TGCAGCGTTGAAAGTCGTGGGCCATCCTACGAGCAGTACTTC CSVESRGPSYEQYF
TRBJ2-4 TRBV6-5 TRBD1 TGTGCCAGCAGTTTGACAGGGTTGGCCAAAAACATTCAGTACTTC CASSLTGLAKNIQYF
TRBJ2-7 TRBV19 TRBD1 TGTGCCAGTAGTATACCCGGACAGGGAAAATCCGAGCAGTACTTC CASSIPGQGKSEQYF
TRBJ2-7 TRBV30 NA TGTGCCTGGACGCACTCCTACGAGCAGTACTTC CAWTHSYEQYF
TRBJ2-3 TRBV5-8 TRBD1 TGTGCCAGCAGCTGGGGACAGGGCACCGATACGCAGTATTTT CASSWGQGTDTQYF
TRBJ1-1 TRBV5-8 TRBD1 TGTGCCAGCAGCTTGGGGGGACAGGGTACTGAAGCTTTCTTT CASSLGGQGTEAFF
TRBJ2-7 TRBV10-3 TRBD1 TGTGCCATCAGGGGGACAGGGAGCTCCTACGAGCAGTACTTC CAIRGTGSSYEQYF
TRBJ1-5 TRBV2 NA TGTGCCAGCAGTGAAGCGGGCGGGGGCTACGGTCAGCCCCAGCATTTT CASSEAGGGYGQPQHF
TRBJ1-4 TRBV27 NA TGTGCCAGCAGTTTAAGGTGGGCAGGGAAAACCCAGGGCGGTGAAAAACTGTTTTTT CASSLRWAGKTQGGEKLFF
TRBJ1-1 TRBV28 TRBD1 TGTGCCAGCAGTACCACAGGGGAGAACACTGAAGCTTTCTTT CASSTTGENTEAFF
TRBJ2-7 TRBV11-1 TRBD2 TGTGCCAGCGTCCCATCCCAAACTAGCGGAGTACCCTACGAGCAGTACTTC CASVPSQTSGVPYEQYF
TRBJ1-1 TRBV30 NA TGTGCCTGGACCTGGCCCGGGGGCACTGAAGCTTTCTTT CAWTWPGGTEAFF
TRBJ1-2 TRBV6-5 TRBD1 TGTGCCAGCAGTCGGGACAGGGGGAACTATGGCTACACCTTC CASSRDRGNYGYTF
TRBJ2-1 TRBV5-8 TRBD1 TGTGCCAGCAGCCAGACAGGGGCAGGCTACAATGAGCAGTTCTTC CASSQTGAGYNEQFF
TRBJ2-7 TRBV27 TRBD1 TGTGCCAGCAGTCGGACAGGATCCTACGAGCAGTACTTC CASSRTGSYEQYF
TRBJ2-7 TRBV5-1 NA TGCGCCAGCAGCTTTACGGGTGACTCCTACGAGCAGTACTTC CASSFTGDSYEQYF
TRBJ1-6 TRBV27 TRBD1 TGTGCCAGCAGTTGGAACAGGGGGCGTTCACCCCTCCACTTT CASSWNRGRSPLHF
TRBJ1-3 TRBV27 NA TGTGCCAGCAGTTTCCAGGGGTCCGGAAACACCATATATTTT CASSFQGSGNTIYF